The 31 T cell receptor beta chains reported below all come from one sample, sequenced in a study of cytomegalovirus exposure and HLA in healthy donors. Researchers ran the PCR with 60 Vbeta and 13 Jbeta primers. The table came from immunoSEQ multiplex PCR; TCRdb's copy has only in-frame clones and leaves some out. The table has 150,000 to 200,000 clones, roughly 13% seen once. The sample taken for sequencing was PBMCs. These receptors came from a man in his fifties in good health and CMV-seropositive.

The chain uses TRBV28 and TRBJ1-2; 9 bases align to TRBD1. The germline V gene has CDR1 MDHEN and CDR2 SYDVKM. V lost 7 bases and J lost 0; bases outside the gene matches: 12. This CDR3 comprises 17 residues. CDR3 nucleotide sequence: TGTGCCAGCATCGAACAGGGGGCACCATTCGCTAACTATGGCTACACCTTC. This translates into CASIEQGAPFANYGYTF.

The gene calls are TRBV11-1 and TRBJ2-3, with 8 bases that match TRBD1. V lost 5 bases to trimming and J lost 0 bases; unmatched junction nucleotides: 10. The CDR3 is 17 amino acids. CDR1 is SGHAT, CDR2 FQDESV, per germline (reference sequence). The CDR3 is CASSAGQASSSTDTQYF. CDR3 in DNA: TGTGCCAGCAGCGCGGGACAGGCATCCTCTAGCACAGATACGCAGTATTTT.

This clone was seen a handful of times. The genes are TRBV18 and TRBJ1-2; tentatively, D is TRBD1 (5 bases). The length of the CDR3 is 13 residues. Looked up from germline, CDR1 is KGHSH and CDR2 is LQKENI. V lost 5 bases, J lost 8 bases, and 15 bases lay in between. CDR3 amino acids: CASSTKGEGGYTF. The CDR3 region has the DNA TGTGCCAGCTCAACGAAAGGGGAGGGCGGCTACACCTTC.

The V gene is TRBV11-3, the J gene TRBJ2-1; the D gene is possibly TRBD2 (6 bases). The CDR3 has 16 amino acids. The germline gives CDR1 SGHNT, CDR2 YENEEA. Trimming removed 0 bases from V and 7 bases from J, with 16 bases in between. The chain's CDR3 is CASSLDGSRVGNEQFF. CDR3 DNA: TGTGCCAGCAGCTTAGACGGGAGCCGGGTGGGAAATGAGCAGTTCTTC. Full variable domain (remainder filled in from reference TRBV11-3 and TRBJ2-1): EAGVVQSPRYKIIEKKQPVAFWCNPISGHNTLYWYLQNLGQGPELLIRYENEEAVDDSQLPKDRFSAERLKGVDSTLKIQPAELGDSAVYLCASSLDGSRVGNEQFFGPGTRLTVL.

In this sample, this clone turned up a few times. V is TRBV5-4 and J is TRBJ2-1, with a weak D call TRBD2 (5 bases). Looked up from germline, CDR1 is SGHNT and CDR2 is YYREEE (reference sequence). CDR3 length: 16 residues. Trimming cost V 4 bases and J 0 bases, with 14 bases left between them. CDR3 coding DNA: TGTGCCAGCAGCGGGCGGGTGGGGAACTCCTACAATGAGCAGTTCTTC. Encoded protein: CASSGRVGNSYNEQFF. Combining the CDR3 with reference TRBV5-4 and TRBJ2-1 gives the whole variable domain ETGVTQSPTHLIKTRGQQVTLRCSSQSGHNTVSWYQQALGQGPQFIFQYYREEENGRGNFPPRFSGLQFPNYSSELNVNALELDDSALYLCASSGRVGNSYNEQFFGPGTRLTVL.

This clone was counted only a few times. The chain couples TRBV29-1 to TRBJ2-7; 8 nucleotides line up with TRBD2. Germline V CDR1 and CDR2: SQVTM, ANQGSEA. Unmatched junction bases numbered 5, after V lost 0 bases and J lost 4 bases. The CDR3 is 14 residues long. The CDR3, as DNA: TGCAGCGTTGAAGATCGGGCGGGGGGTTACGAGCAGTACTTC. This gives the protein CSVEDRAGGYEQYF.

This clone was seen only a few times. This rearrangement joins TRBV7-2 to TRBJ2-2; 8 bases match TRBD1. CDR1 is SGHTA, CDR2 FQGNSA, per germline. The V segment lost 4 bases and the J segment 5 bases; nucleotides outside the gene matches: 6. This CDR3 spans 15 amino acids. The CDR3 coding sequence is TGTGCCAGCAGCTCCGGACAGGGAGGAACCGGGGAGCTGTTTTTT. Translating it yields CASSSGQGGTGELFF. The full variable domain, in which reference TRBV7-2 and TRBJ2-2 provide the parts outside the CDR3, is GAGVSQSPSNKVTEKGKDVELRCDPISGHTALYWYRQSLGQGLEFLIYFQGNSAPDKSGLPSDRFSAERTGGSVSTLTIQRTQQEDSAVYLCASSSGQGGTGELFFGEGSRLTVL.

The chain joins TRBV27 to TRBJ2-2, with 8 bases matching TRBD1. V gave up 3 bases and J gave up 4 bases; unmatched junction bases: 4. From germline, CDR1 is MNHEY and CDR2 SMNVEV (reference sequence). There are 15 residues in the CDR3. CDR3 protein: CASSFDRGGTGELFF. Written as DNA, the CDR3 is TGTGCCAGCAGTTTTGACAGGGGCGGCACCGGGGAGCTGTTTTTT.

This chain joins TRBV28 and TRBJ2-3; D might be TRBD1 (7 bases). The CDR3 spans 16 residues. Trimming pared 6 bases from V and 5 bases from J, leaving 21 bases between. Looked up from germline, CDR1 is MDHEN and CDR2 is SYDVKM. As DNA, the CDR3 is TGTGCCAGCAGACCTACGTCGAGACAGGGACTAGATACGCAGTATTTT. Translated: CASRPTSRQGLDTQYF.

This clone is medium-sized by share. The rearrangement uses TRBV6-1 and TRBJ2-2; D perhaps matches TRBD1 (6 bases). The V and J ends lost 5 bases and 4 bases respectively, with 11 bases between them. The germline V gene has CDR1 MNHNS and CDR2 SASEGT. The CDR3 is 14 residues long. CDR3 sequence: CASSFQGLTGELFF. As DNA, the CDR3 is TGTGCCAGCAGTTTCCAGGGGCTCACCGGGGAGCTGTTTTTT.

This clone was recorded a few times. V is TRBV6-5 and J is TRBJ2-5; TRBD2 aligns across 8 bases. The CDR3 is 13 amino acids. In germline, CDR1 is MNHEY, CDR2 SVGAGI. J was trimmed by 4 bases and V by 10 bases; bases with no gene match: 8. The CDR3 DNA sequence: TGTGCCACCTCGGGGGGGAGAGGAGAGACCCAGTACTTC. Translation gives CATSGGRGETQYF.

The V gene is TRBV7-9, the J gene TRBJ1-1; no reliable D call. The CDR3 is 14 residues long. Trimming shortened V by 3 bases and J by 2 bases, and 10 bases separated the two germline ends. Germline CDR1 reads SEHNR; CDR2 reads FQNEAQ (reference sequence). CDR3 region: CASSLRGSNTEAFF. The CDR3 DNA reads TGTGCCAGCAGCTTGAGAGGATCTAACACTGAAGCTTTCTTT.

The chain joins TRBV4-3 to TRBJ2-2, with D possibly being TRBD1 (5 bases). This CDR3 has 17 amino acids. Germline CDR1 is LGHNA and CDR2 is YSLEER. V shed 2 bases and J shed 4 bases, with 17 bases lying between them. The CDR3 region is CASSQNAPHQGTGELFF. CDR3 coding DNA: TGCGCCAGCAGCCAAAATGCCCCCCACCAGGGCACCGGGGAGCTGTTTTTT.

In this sample, this clone turned up a few times. The chain has TRBV6-5 and TRBJ1-2; weak D call: TRBD1 (5 bases). Germline CDR1 MNHEY, CDR2 SVGAGI. The ends were cut back, 0 bases at V and 4 bases at J, with 12 bases in the middle. The CDR3 spans 15 residues. The CDR3 loop reads CASSYSGQGIYGYTF. CDR3 sequence (DNA): TGTGCCAGCAGTTACTCGGGGCAGGGAATCTATGGCTACACCTTC.

In its sample, this clone was seen a few times. The rearrangement uses TRBV5-6 and TRBJ2-5; TRBD1 might be the D (6 bases). CDR3 length: 14 amino acids. Germline V CDR1 and CDR2: SGHDT, YYEEEE. V gave up 1 base and J gave up 5 bases, with 12 bases separating them. The CDR3 sequence: CASSLRQGHETQYF. The CDR3, as DNA: TGTGCCAGCAGCTTGAGGCAGGGGCACGAGACCCAGTACTTC. Complete variable domain (other parts from reference TRBV5-6 and TRBJ2-5): DAGVTQSPTHLIKTRGQQVTLRCSPKSGHDTVSWYQQALGQGPQFIFQYYEEEERQRGNFPDRFSGHQFPNYSSELNVNALLLGDSALYLCASSLRQGHETQYFGPGTRLLVL.

The chain links TRBV5-1 to TRBJ1-3, with a weak D call TRBD1 (5 bases). V shed 4 bases and J shed 1 base, with 12 bases lying between them. Germline CDR1 is SGHRS and CDR2 is YFSETQ. The CDR3 has 15 amino acids. The CDR3 DNA is TGCGCCAGCAGCAAACTCCAGGGTTCTGGAAACACCATATATTTT. Its translation: CASSKLQGSGNTIYF.

This chain uses TRBV9 with TRBJ1-6; TRBD1 matches at 9 bases. There are 15 residues in the CDR3. Unmatched junction bases numbered 4, after V lost 0 bases and J lost 9 bases. Germline V lookup: CDR1 SGDLS, CDR2 YYNGEE. CDR3 DNA sequence: TGTGCCAGCAGCGTAGCCGGGACAGGGAGTTCACCCCTCCACTTT. Its protein product is CASSVAGTGSSPLHF.

This chain links TRBV15 with TRBJ1-5, with 8 bases lining up with TRBD1. Germline V gives CDR1 LNHNV, CDR2 YYDKDF (reference sequence). Losses at the gene ends were 5 bases for V and 7 bases for J; bases not matched to a gene: 13. The CDR3 loop spans 16 amino acids. The CDR3 sequence: CATSPLRTGGVQPQHF. CDR3 DNA: TGTGCCACCAGCCCGCTGAGAACAGGGGGTGTACAGCCCCAGCATTTT.

This chain connects TRBV9 to TRBJ2-3; perhaps TRBD2 as D (6 bases). Trimming cost V 3 bases and J 4 bases, with 12 bases left between them. The germline V gene has CDR1 SGDLS and CDR2 YYNGEE. CDR3 length equals 14 residues. The CDR3 sequence: CASSEGGWADTQYF. The CDR3 DNA is TGTGCCAGCAGCGAAGGAGGGTGGGCAGATACGCAGTATTTT.

The count of this clone is one. The chain carries TRBV25-1 and TRBJ2-1; 9 nucleotides align to TRBD2. This CDR3 spans 15 amino acids. The ends lost 11 bases at V and 8 bases at J; junction bases unmatched: 16. Germline V lookup: CDR1 MGHDK, CDR2 SYGVNS. This CDR3 is CAAFGGGAIGDEQFF. CDR3 nucleotides: TGTGCCGCTTTCGGCGGGGGGGCAATCGGGGATGAGCAGTTCTTC.

In its sample, this clone was seen a few times. The chain is built from TRBV1 and TRBJ1-6; the listed D gene, TRBD1, was not tested against the DNA. TRBV1 is deemed a pseudogene. The CDR3 extends over 17 amino acids. Here the CDR3 DNA reads TGCACCAGCAGCCGTCTAGACAGGGAGAGTGATAATTCACCCCTCCACTTT. This gives the protein CTSSRLDRESDNSPLHF.

This clone was seen a few times. The V and J genes are TRBV9 and TRBJ2-3; D might be TRBD2 (5 bases). The CDR3 consists of 13 residues. Germline CDR1 is SGDLS and CDR2 is YYNGEE. Trimming took 7 bases from V and 2 from J, leaving 11 bases between them. The DNA for the CDR3 is TGTGCCAGCCCCGGGGAACTCACAGATACGCAGTATTTT. Protein sequence: CASPGELTDTQYF.

This clone turned up a few times. The chain uses TRBV15 and TRBJ1-2; D perhaps matches TRBD1 (5 bases). This CDR3 contains 13 residues. Germline-derived CDR1 and CDR2 are LNHNV and YYDKDF (reference sequence). The ends were cut back, 3 bases at V and 5 bases at J, with 10 bases in the middle. The CDR3 reads CATSSRAGYGYTF. CDR3 DNA: TGTGCCACCAGCAGTAGGGCAGGGTATGGCTACACCTTC.

This clone was seen only a few times. This rearrangement joins TRBV19 to TRBJ2-1; 8 bases line up with TRBD1. Germline CDR1 is LNHDA and CDR2 is SQIVND (reference sequence). The CDR3 has 15 residues. V trimming: 5 bases; J trimming: 9 bases; junction bases outside the gene matches: 12. CDR3: CASSSPGGVRVEQFF. In nucleotides, the CDR3 is TGTGCCAGTAGTTCCCCAGGGGGCGTTAGGGTTGAGCAGTTCTTC. Complete variable domain (other parts from reference TRBV19 and TRBJ2-1): DGGITQSPKYLFRKEGQNVTLSCEQNLNHDAMYWYRQDPGQGLRLIYYSQIVNDFQKGDIAEGYSVSREKKESFPLTVTSAQKNPTAFYLCASSSPGGVRVEQFFGPGTRLTVL.

This clone was detected once. V is TRBV5-4 and J is TRBJ2-1; D possibly corresponds to TRBD1 (6 bases). The CDR3 spans 15 residues. CDR1 SGHNT and CDR2 YYREEE come from the germline V gene (reference sequence). V lost 5 bases, J lost 1 base, and 13 bases lay in between. The CDR3 sequence: CASSSTGGSYNEQFF. The CDR3 coding sequence is TGTGCCAGCAGTTCGACAGGAGGATCCTACAATGAGCAGTTCTTC.

This clone appeared a few times. Written as DNA, the CDR3 is TGTGCCAGCAGTTACTCGCCCGGGATCGGAAATGAAAAACTGTTTTTT. Amino acid sequence: CASSYSPGIGNEKLFF. The chain joins TRBV6-5 to TRBJ1-4, with unresolved D. The CDR3 sequence is 16 residues long. The germline V and J ends were trimmed by 0 bases and 5 bases, with 13 bases remaining between them. CDR1 and CDR2 (germline): MNHEY, SVGAGI.

This clone was seen more than once but under ten times. The rearrangement joins TRBV5-6 to TRBJ2-5; 9 nucleotides line up with TRBD1. The CDR3 consists of 14 residues. With V trimmed by 4 bases and J by 5 bases, 6 bases remained unmatched. CDR1 is SGHDT, CDR2 YYEEEE, per germline. The CDR3 sequence: CASSDRGGGETQYF. The CDR3 region has the DNA TGTGCCAGCAGCGACAGGGGGGGCGGGGAGACCCAGTACTTC. The full variable domain, completed using reference TRBV5-6 and TRBJ2-5, is DAGVTQSPTHLIKTRGQQVTLRCSPKSGHDTVSWYQQALGQGPQFIFQYYEEEERQRGNFPDRFSGHQFPNYSSELNVNALLLGDSALYLCASSDRGGGETQYFGPGTRLLVL.

This clone was seen only a few times. This chain joins TRBV6-1 and TRBJ1-2; tentatively, D is TRBD1 (5 bases). Trimming stripped 0 bases from V and 8 bases from J, with 19 bases between. Germline V gene lookup returns CDR1 MNHNS and CDR2 SASEGT. The CDR3 consists of 16 residues. For the CDR3, the DNA is TGTGCCAGCAGTGAAGCGTCGTCCAGGGCGGTGGTCGGCTACACCTTC. Translation gives CASSEASSRAVVGYTF.

V usage is TRBV11-1 and J usage is TRBJ1-3; D not certain. Per the germline V gene, CDR1 is SGHAT and CDR2 is FQDESV (reference sequence). The V end lost 3 bases, the J end lost 8 bases, and 17 bases lay between the germline ends. CDR3 size: 15 residues. CDR3 sequence: CASSLTLDGIDTIYF. CDR3 sequence (DNA): TGTGCCAGCAGCTTGACCTTGGACGGGATTGACACCATATATTTT.

Only a few counts were recorded for this clone. The chain couples TRBV10-3 to TRBJ2-2; TRBD1 matches at 12 bases. CDR3 length: 16 amino acids. The J segment lost 7 bases and the V segment lost 7 bases, leaving 10 bases of the junction unmatched. Germline values: CDR1 ENHRY, CDR2 SYGVKD. CDR3 nucleotides: TGTGCCATCAACCCGGGACAGGGGGCAATTGGCGGGGAGCTGTTTTTT. It encodes CAINPGQGAIGGELFF.

As for this clone: This same CDR3 is encoded by further DNA sequences in the sample. The chain has TRBV5-1 and TRBJ2-2, with TRBD2 as a possible D gene (5 bases). The CDR3 runs to 14 residues. Trimming removed 4 bases from V and 2 bases from J, with 9 bases in between. Per the germline V gene, CDR1 is SGHRS and CDR2 is YFSETQ. The CDR3 DNA reads as TGCGCCAGCAGCCCCGGACTCAACACCGGGGAGCTGTTTTTT. Translating gives CASSPGLNTGELFF.